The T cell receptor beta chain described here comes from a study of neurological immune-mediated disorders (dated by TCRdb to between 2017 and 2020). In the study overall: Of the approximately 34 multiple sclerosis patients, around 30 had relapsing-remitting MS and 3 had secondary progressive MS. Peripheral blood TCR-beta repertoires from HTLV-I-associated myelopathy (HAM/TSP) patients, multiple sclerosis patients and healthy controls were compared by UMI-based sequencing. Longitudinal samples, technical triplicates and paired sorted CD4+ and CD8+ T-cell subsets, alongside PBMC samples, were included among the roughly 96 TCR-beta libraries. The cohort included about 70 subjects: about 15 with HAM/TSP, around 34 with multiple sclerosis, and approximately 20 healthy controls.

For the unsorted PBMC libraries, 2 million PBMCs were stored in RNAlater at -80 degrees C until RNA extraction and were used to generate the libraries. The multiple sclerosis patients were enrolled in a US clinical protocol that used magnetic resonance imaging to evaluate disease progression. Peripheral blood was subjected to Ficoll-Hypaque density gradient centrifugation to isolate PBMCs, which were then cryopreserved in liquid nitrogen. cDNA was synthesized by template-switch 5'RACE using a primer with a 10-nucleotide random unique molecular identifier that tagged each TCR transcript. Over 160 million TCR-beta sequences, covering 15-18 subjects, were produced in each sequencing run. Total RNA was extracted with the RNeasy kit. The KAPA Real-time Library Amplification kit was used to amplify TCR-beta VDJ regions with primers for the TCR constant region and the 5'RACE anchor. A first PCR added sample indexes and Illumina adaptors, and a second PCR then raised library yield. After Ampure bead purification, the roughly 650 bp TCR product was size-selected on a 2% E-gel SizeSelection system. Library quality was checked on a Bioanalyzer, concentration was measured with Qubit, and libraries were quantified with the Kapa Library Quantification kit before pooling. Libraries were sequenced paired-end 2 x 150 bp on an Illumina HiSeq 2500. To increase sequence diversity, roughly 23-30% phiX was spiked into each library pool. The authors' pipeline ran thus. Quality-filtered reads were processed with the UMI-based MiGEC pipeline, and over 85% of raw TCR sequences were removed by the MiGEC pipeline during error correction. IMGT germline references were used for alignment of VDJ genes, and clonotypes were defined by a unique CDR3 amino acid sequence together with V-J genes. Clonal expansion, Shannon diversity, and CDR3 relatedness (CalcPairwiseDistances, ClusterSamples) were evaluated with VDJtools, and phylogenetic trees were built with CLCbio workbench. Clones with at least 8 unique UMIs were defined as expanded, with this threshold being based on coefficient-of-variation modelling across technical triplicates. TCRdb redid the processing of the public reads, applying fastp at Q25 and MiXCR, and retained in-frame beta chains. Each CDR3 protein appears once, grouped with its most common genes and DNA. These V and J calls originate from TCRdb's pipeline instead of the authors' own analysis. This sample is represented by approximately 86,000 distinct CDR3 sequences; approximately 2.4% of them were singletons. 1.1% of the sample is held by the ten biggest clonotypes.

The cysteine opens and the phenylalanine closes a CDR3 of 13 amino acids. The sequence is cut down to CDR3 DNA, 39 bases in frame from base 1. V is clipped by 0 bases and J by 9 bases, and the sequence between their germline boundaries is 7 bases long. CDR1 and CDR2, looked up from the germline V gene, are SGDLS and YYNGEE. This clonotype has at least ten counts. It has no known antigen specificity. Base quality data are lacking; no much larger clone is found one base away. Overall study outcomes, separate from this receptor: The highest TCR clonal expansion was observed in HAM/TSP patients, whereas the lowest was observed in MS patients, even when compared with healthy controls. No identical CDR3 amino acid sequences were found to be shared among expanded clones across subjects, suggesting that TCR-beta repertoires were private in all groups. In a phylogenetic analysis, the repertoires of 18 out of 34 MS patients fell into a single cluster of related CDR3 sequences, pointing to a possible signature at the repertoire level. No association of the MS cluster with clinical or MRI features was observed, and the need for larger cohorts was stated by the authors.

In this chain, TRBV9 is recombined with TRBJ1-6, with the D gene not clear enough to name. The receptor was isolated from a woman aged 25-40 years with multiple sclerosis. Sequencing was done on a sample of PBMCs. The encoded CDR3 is CASSVEVASPLHF. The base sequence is TGTGCCAGCAGCGTAGAGGTGGCTTCACCCCTCCACTTT.